The present entry profiles one T cell receptor (beta chain) with its context. No antigen is known for it. Clones were sequenced by immunoSEQ multiplex PCR, and TCRdb holds only the in-frame ones, with some missing. Of roughly 570,000 clones in the sample, roughly 98% were seen once. The data are from a study of shared clonotypes between healthy human individuals. V lost 6 bases and J lost 5, with 17 bases in between. Germline V CDR1 and CDR2: SQVTM, ANQGSEA. The CDR3 spans 13 residues. CD45RO negativity and positive selection for CCR7 defined naive CD8 cells, a population that excluded terminally differentiated effector memory CD45RA+ cells. General study results and limits: Shared clonotypes: roughly 5% naive CD4, 3.5% to 4% naive CD8, about 2.5% memory CD4, about 0.4% memory CD8.

The sequence was collected from a man aged 25 to 40 in good health. The sample consisted of naive CD8+ T cells sorted from blood. The rearrangement uses TRBV29-1 and TRBJ2-7, with D tentatively TRBD1 (6 bases). The CDR3 protein is CSVRTGHSHEQYF. The CDR3, as DNA: TGCAGCGTGAGAACAGGGCACTCTCACGAGCAGTACTTC.